This T cell receptor (beta chain) appears in the sequencing data of a study of blood T cell repertoires in COVID-19. Study-level information: Samples of COVID-19 (acute and convalescent) were obtained from the United States, Italy and Spain. PBMCs, B-cell-depleted T cells, or T cells were the source of the cDNA or gDNA that made up the material.

Germline V lookup: CDR1 MNHEY, CDR2 SMNVEV (reference sequence). V was trimmed by 5 bases and J by 7 bases, leaving 18 bases between them. This CDR3 comprises 14 residues. Original analysis: Estimation of nucleated cell counts relied on the amplification of reference gene primers. Repertoires were generated with immunoSEQ multiplex PCR, while TCRdb's copy carries only in-frame clones and drops some. Clonal size and the V and J genes are those of that table, whereas D and trimming came from the DNA. The sample contains 180,000 or so clones, approximately 90% of which appear only once. The sample was peripheral blood. This chain joins TRBV27 and TRBJ2-7, with D maybe TRBD2 (6 bases). This clonotype was obtained from a woman older than 75 in a cohort sampled during active or convalescent COVID-19. For the CDR3, the DNA is TGTGCCAGCAGTACCAACCTTCGGGACTCTGAGCAGTACGTC. This encodes CASSTNLRDSEQYV.